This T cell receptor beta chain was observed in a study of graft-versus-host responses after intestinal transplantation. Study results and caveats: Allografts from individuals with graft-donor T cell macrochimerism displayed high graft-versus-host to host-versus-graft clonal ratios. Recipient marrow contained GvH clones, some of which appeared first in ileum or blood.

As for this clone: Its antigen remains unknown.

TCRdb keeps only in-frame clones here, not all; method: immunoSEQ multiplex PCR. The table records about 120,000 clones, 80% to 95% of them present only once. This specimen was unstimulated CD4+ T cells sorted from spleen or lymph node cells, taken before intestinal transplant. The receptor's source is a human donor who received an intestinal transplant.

CDR3 sequence: CASSTRHPPETQYF. The CDR3 region has the DNA TGTGCCAGTAGTACCCGACACCCCCCAGAGACCCAGTACTTC. The chain combines TRBV19 with TRBJ2-5; D is unclear. Germline V gene lookup returns CDR1 LNHDA and CDR2 SQIVND (reference sequence). There are 14 residues in the CDR3. V lost 4 bases and J 4 bases, leaving 13 bases between the germline ends.